Below, 25 T cell receptor beta chains from the same sample are listed, as sequenced in a study of blood T cell repertoires in COVID-19. Assay used: immunoSEQ multiplex PCR; TCRdb lists only in-frame clones, some missing. The sample has about 150,000 clones, 80% seen once; the top ten hold roughly 0.56%. Input material: peripheral blood. These receptors were taken from a man in his sixties with acute or convalescent COVID-19.

The rearrangement joins TRBV19 to TRBJ1-4; weak D call: TRBD1 (6 bases). The CDR3 extends over 13 amino acids. Per the germline V gene, CDR1 is LNHDA and CDR2 is SQIVND (reference sequence). The V end was cut by 6 bases, the J end by 5 bases, with 10 bases between. The CDR3 coding sequence is TGTGCCAGTAGGGACAGAAGAAATGAAAAACTGTTTTTT. Protein product: CASRDRRNEKLFF.

This clone was counted once. V gene TRBV18 combines with J gene TRBJ2-7; a possible D gene is TRBD2 (6 bases). CDR1 is KGHSH, CDR2 LQKENI, per germline. V was cut by 6 bases and J by 2 bases, with 14 bases left in between. This CDR3 is built from 14 residues. The CDR3 nucleotides are TGTGCCAGCTCGTCGGGGACTGGGACCTACGAGCAGTACTTC. Amino acid sequence: CASSSGTGTYEQYF.

This clone was picked up a small number of times. The chain links TRBV2 to TRBJ1-2; possible D gene TRBD1, 5 bases. The V gene's germline CDR1 is SNHLY and CDR2 FYNNEI. V was shortened by 3 bases and J by 4 bases, with 12 bases between the two germline ends. This CDR3 has 14 amino acids. The CDR3 loop is CASSEGGISYGYTF. The CDR3 nucleotides are TGTGCCAGCAGTGAGGGGGGGATTAGCTATGGCTACACCTTC.

The CDR3 coding sequence is TGTGCCAGCAGTTCAAGGACTAGCGCCACCTACGAGCAGTACTTC. Translated, it gives CASSSRTSATYEQYF. The chain is built from TRBV6-5 and TRBJ2-7, with TRBD2 identical over 9 bases. The CDR3 is 15 residues long. Trimming removed 4 bases from V and 2 bases from J; junction bases left unmatched: 6. The germline gives CDR1 MNHEY, CDR2 SVGAGI.

The V gene is TRBV2, the J gene TRBJ2-7; TRBD2 matches at 8 bases. This CDR3 comprises 13 residues. The ends lost 7 bases at V and 7 bases at J; junction bases unmatched: 9. Germline assignment: CDR1 SNHLY and CDR2 FYNNEI. As DNA, the CDR3 is TGTGCCAGCAAAGGTAGCGGGGTGGAGGAGCAGTACTTC. Translated, it gives CASKGSGVEEQYF.

The chain employs TRBV6-2 or TRBV6-3 and TRBJ2-3; TRBD2 matches at 10 bases. The CDR3 runs 16 residues. Trimming cost V 5 bases and J 2 bases; bases outside gene matches: 7. Germline assignment: CDR1 MNHEY and CDR2 SVGEGT. CDR3 residues: CASSRERGGLTDTQYF. The CDR3 region has the DNA TGTGCCAGCAGTCGAGAGCGGGGGGGCCTCACAGATACGCAGTATTTT.

This chain uses TRBV7-9 with TRBJ2-1, with D perhaps matching TRBD2 (6 bases). This CDR3 spans 12 amino acids. Germline V lookup: CDR1 SEHNR, CDR2 FQNEAQ (reference sequence). Deletions cut 5 bases from V and 9 bases from J, with 11 bases between. The CDR3 protein is CASSRLAIEQFF. The DNA of the CDR3 is TGTGCCAGCAGCCGCCTAGCGATTGAGCAGTTCTTC. Full variable domain (remainder filled in from reference TRBV7-9 and TRBJ2-1): DTGVSQNPRHKITKRGQNVTFRCDPISEHNRLYWYRQTLGQGPEFLTYFQNEAQLEKSRLLSDRFSAERPKGSFSTLEIQRTEQGDSAMYLCASSRLAIEQFFGPGTRLTVL.

The gene calls are TRBV3-1 (or the pseudogene TRBV3-2) and TRBJ2-7; tentatively, D is TRBD2 (5 bases). The germline V and J ends were trimmed by 7 bases and 6 bases, with 13 bases remaining between them. The CDR3 extends over 12 amino acids. Germline assignment: CDR1 LGHDT and CDR2 YNNKEL (reference sequence). Here the CDR3 DNA reads TGTGCCAGCACCTTCCATGAGGGCGAGCAGTACTTC. Its translation: CASTFHEGEQYF.

As concerns this clone: The sample contains more than one DNA sequence encoding this CDR3. The rearrangement joins TRBV18 to TRBJ1-1; a weak D match, TRBD1 (6 bases). The germline V gene encodes CDR1 KGHSH and CDR2 LQKENI. The CDR3 contains 14 residues. The V and J ends lost 4 bases and 1 base respectively, with 10 bases between them. The CDR3 DNA follows: TGTGCCAGCTCACAGGGACAAGGGAACACTGAAGCTTTCTTT. This gives the protein CASSQGQGNTEAFF.

The chain links TRBV19 to TRBJ1-5; maybe TRBD1 (5 bases). The CDR3 length is 15 residues. V lost 7 bases to trimming and J lost 5 bases, with 18 bases between them. CDR1 and CDR2 (germline): LNHDA, SQIVND (reference sequence). The CDR3 region is CASKVLSGGDQPQHF. In DNA form, the CDR3 reads TGTGCCAGTAAGGTTTTATCGGGGGGGGATCAGCCCCAGCATTTT.

Comment on this clone: A junction boundary mismatches the germline segment, possibly from a read error. J is TRBJ1-1 and V is TRBV7-2; TRBD1 might be the D (6 bases). The CDR3 runs 17 residues. Germline loops: CDR1 SGHTA, CDR2 FQGNSA. In DNA, the CDR3 is TGTGCCAGCAGCTTCCAGCTATTAACAGGGATGAACGCTGAAGCTTTCTTT. Amino acids: CASSFQLLTGMNAEAFF.

The chain recombines TRBV27 with TRBJ2-3; tentatively, D is TRBD2 (6 bases). CDR3 length: 15 amino acids. CDR1 and CDR2 from the germline V gene are MNHEY and SMNVEV (reference sequence). V was cut by 5 bases and J by 0 bases, with 12 bases left in between. CDR3 sequence: CASSKIAVSTDTQYF. DNA for the CDR3: TGTGCCAGCAGTAAAATAGCGGTGAGCACAGATACGCAGTATTTT.

The chain has TRBV6-6 and TRBJ2-7, with D possibly TRBD2 on 5 matching bases. This CDR3 is built from 15 residues. CDR1 and CDR2 (germline): MNHNY, SVGAGI (reference sequence). The ends were cut back, 6 bases at V and 2 bases at J, with 17 bases in the middle. The CDR3 bases are TGTGCCAGCAGCCCTGCCTCGGGGTGGACCTACGAGCAGTACTTC. This codes for CASSPASGWTYEQYF.

The chain has TRBV27 and TRBJ1-4; 8 nucleotides align to TRBD1. V dropped 4 bases and J dropped 7; count of bases not matched to a gene: 5. This CDR3 has 14 residues. Germline V gene sequence: CDR1 MNHEY, CDR2 SMNVEV (reference sequence). CDR3 residues: CASSSTGEGEKLFF. For the CDR3, the DNA is TGTGCCAGCAGTTCGACAGGGGAGGGTGAAAAACTGTTTTTT.

This chain links TRBV9 with TRBJ2-5; D ambiguous. Trimming removed 2 bases at V and 1 base at J, with 9 bases between. CDR3 size: 14 residues. From germline, CDR1 is SGDLS and CDR2 YYNGEE. The CDR3 nucleotides read TGTGCCAGCAGCGTTCAGTGGGCCCAAGAGACCCAGTACTTC. Protein product: CASSVQWAQETQYF. Together with reference TRBV9 and TRBJ2-5, the CDR3 gives the full variable domain: DSGVTQTPKHLITATGQRVTLRCSPRSGDLSVYWYQQSLDQGLQFLIQYYNGEERAKGNILERFSAQQFPDLHSELNLSSLELGDSALYFCASSVQWAQETQYFGPGTRLLVL.

This chain joins TRBV6-6 and TRBJ1-6; D unresolved. Germline-derived CDR1 and CDR2 are MNHNY and SVGAGI (reference sequence). V was cut by 4 bases and J by 9 bases, with 13 bases left in between. This CDR3 has 14 residues. This chain's CDR3 is CASSSLRVRSPLHF. In DNA, the CDR3 is TGTGCCAGCAGTTCCCTCCGGGTTCGTTCACCCCTCCACTTT.

The chain couples TRBV5-5 to TRBJ1-4; no clear D gene. Germline loops: CDR1 SGHKS, CDR2 YYEKEE (reference sequence). V dropped 5 bases and J dropped 3 bases, with 5 bases sitting between them. The CDR3 has 12 residues. Here the CDR3 DNA reads TGTGCCAGCAGGGGAGCTAATGAAAAACTGTTTTTT. Translation: CASRGANEKLFF.

The chain employs TRBV7-2 and TRBJ2-1; a weak D match, TRBD2 (6 bases). V shed 5 bases and J shed 10 bases, with 24 bases lying between them. Germline CDR1 is SGHTA and CDR2 is FQGNSA. The CDR3 extends over 16 amino acids. The DNA for the CDR3 is TGTGCCAGCAGCCGTGAGTCTAGCGCCGGAGGGGCAGAGCAGTTCTTC. Translation gives CASSRESSAGGAEQFF.

The chain combines TRBV6-5 with TRBJ1-5; a weak D match, TRBD1 (6 bases). With 7 bases removed from V and 2 bases from J, the gap between germline ends came to 12 bases. This CDR3 spans 14 amino acids. From germline, CDR1 is MNHEY and CDR2 SVGAGI. The CDR3 coding sequence is TGTGCCAGCATCCAGGGGCTAGGCAATCAGCCCCAGCATTTT. It yields the protein CASIQGLGNQPQHF.

This rearrangement joins TRBV23-1 to TRBJ1-6; D perhaps matches TRBD1 (5 bases). TRBV23-1 is an ORF, and what it does is uncertain. CDR3 size: 16 residues. Trimming cost V 0 bases and J 11 bases, with 17 bases left between them. CDR3 in DNA: TGCGCCAGCAGTCAATCGGGGGGAGGGAACGAGACACCCCTCCACTTT. It encodes CASSQSGGGNETPLHF.

The chain couples TRBV28 to TRBJ2-1; D unresolved. CDR3 length: 11 residues. The V and J ends lost 5 bases and 10 bases respectively, with 9 bases between them. Germline values: CDR1 MDHEN, CDR2 SYDVKM. In DNA form, the CDR3 reads TGTGCCAGCAGTAATTTCAAAGAGCAGTTCTTC. Encoded protein: CASSNFKEQFF.

This chain joins TRBV30 and TRBJ2-5; TRBD1 matches 9 bases. This CDR3 region has 18 residues. Trimming removed 0 bases from V and 3 bases from J; junction bases left unmatched: 14. Germline V gives CDR1 GTSNPN, CDR2 SVGIG (reference sequence). CDR3 protein: CAWSVRYRGHRSEETQYF. The CDR3 bases are TGTGCCTGGAGTGTACGTTACAGGGGGCATCGCAGCGAAGAGACCCAGTACTTC.

The chain couples TRBV5-1 to TRBJ1-2; D is uncertain. The germline CDR1 and CDR2 sequences are SGHRS and YFSETQ. V dropped 4 bases and J dropped 3 bases, with 13 bases sitting between them. CDR3 length: 14 residues. The CDR3 sequence: CASSPLPGDYGYTF. The CDR3 DNA is TGCGCCAGCAGCCCCCTTCCGGGAGACTATGGCTACACCTTC.

The chain couples TRBV3-1 (or the pseudogene TRBV3-2) to TRBJ1-2; D might be TRBD1 (5 bases). Looked up from germline, CDR1 is LGHDT and CDR2 is YNNKEL (reference sequence). Trimming took off 0 bases at V and 3 bases at J, with 20 bases between the two ends. The CDR3 runs 18 residues. CDR3 nucleotides: TGTGCCAGCAGCCAAGATCCGGGGGGAGTAAGGATGGACTATGGCTACACCTTC. It translates to CASSQDPGGVRMDYGYTF.

V is TRBV9 and J is TRBJ1-6, with D perhaps matching TRBD1 (6 bases). Germline CDR1 and CDR2: SGDLS and YYNGEE. V gave up 4 bases and J gave up 5 bases, with 10 bases separating them. CDR3 size: 14 residues. DNA of the CDR3: TGTGCCAGCAGCCCCCGACAGGATAATTCACCCCTCCACTTT. Translating it yields CASSPRQDNSPLHF.